The T cell receptor (beta chain) under discussion was sequenced for a study of Graves' ophthalmopathy and Graves' hyperthyroidism. The TCR beta CDR3 regions underwent amplification from RNA transcripts. Second-round multiplex PCR came after a first-round RT-PCR that employed HTBI primers. TCRdb called the multiplex PCR reads again in MiXCR, with one record for every CDR3 protein. The sample comprises hundreds of thousands of distinct CDR3 sequences, roughly 39% of which are singletons, and more than 2.5% rests with the top ten. This clonotype was seen at least ten times. In germline, CDR1 is SGHKS, CDR2 YYEKEE (reference sequence). The germline V and J ends were trimmed by 0 bases and 0 bases, with 15 bases remaining between them. The CDR3 sequence is 18 residues long.

V usage is TRBV5-5 and J usage is TRBJ2-2; weak D call: TRBD2 (5 bases). Sequencing used peripheral blood. The origin of this receptor is an adult man with Graves' ophthalmopathy. CDR3 protein: CASSLVLASYANTGELFF. The CDR3, as DNA: TGTGCCAGCAGCTTGGTCCTAGCAAGCTACGCGAACACCGGGGAGCTGTTTTTT.